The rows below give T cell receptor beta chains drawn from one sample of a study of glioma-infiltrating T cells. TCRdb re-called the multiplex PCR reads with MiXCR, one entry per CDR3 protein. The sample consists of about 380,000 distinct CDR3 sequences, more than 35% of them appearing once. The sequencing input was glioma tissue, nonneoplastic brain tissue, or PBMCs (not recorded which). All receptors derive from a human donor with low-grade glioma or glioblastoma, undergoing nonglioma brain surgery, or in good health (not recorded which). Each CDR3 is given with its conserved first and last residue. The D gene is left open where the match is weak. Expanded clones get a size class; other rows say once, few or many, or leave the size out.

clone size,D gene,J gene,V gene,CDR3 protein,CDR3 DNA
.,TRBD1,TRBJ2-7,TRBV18,CASSLGDRGPYEQYF,TGTGCCAGCTCACTGGGGGACAGAGGGCCCTACGAGCAGTACTTC
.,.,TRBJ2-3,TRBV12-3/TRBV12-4,CASSLEFGLKGTDTQYF,TGTGCCAGCAGTTTAGAATTCGGACTTAAAGGCACAGATACGCAGTATTTT
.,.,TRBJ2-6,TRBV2,CASSPGGGFNSGANVLTF,TGTGCCAGCTCACCCGGAGGGGGATTCAACTCTGGGGCCAACGTCCTGACTTTC
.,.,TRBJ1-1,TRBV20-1,CLPRRAGTEAFF,TGCCTACCTAGGCGGGCAGGGACTGAAGCTTTCTTT
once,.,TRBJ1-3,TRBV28,CASGERRILSRSTIYF,TGTGCCAGCGGAGAACGCAGGATCCTTAGTCGAAGCACCATATATTTT
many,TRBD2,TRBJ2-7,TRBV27,CASSRGTSGSNEQYF,TGTGCCAGCAGTCGAGGGACTAGCGGGAGTAACGAGCAGTACTTC
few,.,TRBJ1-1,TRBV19,CASSIAGLGTEAFF,TGTGCCAGTAGTATAGCGGGGTTAGGAACTGAAGCTTTCTTT
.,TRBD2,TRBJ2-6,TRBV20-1,CSAISSGSAGANVLTF,TGCAGTGCTATCAGTAGCGGGAGTGCTGGGGCCAACGTCCTGACTTTC
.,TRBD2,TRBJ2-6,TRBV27,CASSAGVSGANVLTF,TGTGCCAGCAGTGCGGGAGTCTCTGGGGCCAACGTCCTGACTTTC
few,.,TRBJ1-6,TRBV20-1,CSAQQGSYNSPLHF,TGCAGTGCGCAACAGGGCTCCTATAATTCACCCCTCCACTTT
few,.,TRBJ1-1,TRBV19,CASSTREQGNTEAFF,TGTGCCAGTAGTACACGAGAACAGGGGAACACTGAAGCTTTCTTT
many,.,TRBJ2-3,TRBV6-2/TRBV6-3,CASSYSNLGDTQYF,TGTGCCAGCAGTTACTCTAACCTCGGAGATACGCAGTATTTT